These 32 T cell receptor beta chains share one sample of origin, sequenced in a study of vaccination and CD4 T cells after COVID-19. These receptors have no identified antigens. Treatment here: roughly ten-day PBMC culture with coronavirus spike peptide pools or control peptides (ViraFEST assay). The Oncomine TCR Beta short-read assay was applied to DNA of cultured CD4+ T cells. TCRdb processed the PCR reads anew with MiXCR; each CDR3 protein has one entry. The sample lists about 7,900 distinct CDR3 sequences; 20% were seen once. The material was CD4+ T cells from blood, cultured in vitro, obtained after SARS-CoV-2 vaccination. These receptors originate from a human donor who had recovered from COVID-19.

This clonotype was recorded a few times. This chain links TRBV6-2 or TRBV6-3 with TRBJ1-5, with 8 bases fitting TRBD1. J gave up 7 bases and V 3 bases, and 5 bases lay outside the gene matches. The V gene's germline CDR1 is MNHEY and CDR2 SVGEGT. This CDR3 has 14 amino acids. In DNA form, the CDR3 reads TGTGCCAGCAGTTATAGGGACAGGAGGCAGCCCCAGCATTTT. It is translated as CASSYRDRRQPQHF.

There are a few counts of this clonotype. CDR3 loop: CASSPPRTGVTFF. In DNA form, the CDR3 reads TGTGCCAGCAGTCCGCCTCGGACAGGAGTTACGTTCTTC. V usage is TRBV28 and J usage is TRBJ2-1; 7 bases line up with TRBD1. Germline CDR1 and CDR2: MDHEN and SYDVKM. J was trimmed by 15 bases and V by 5 bases; bases with no gene match: 13. The CDR3 is 13 amino acids.

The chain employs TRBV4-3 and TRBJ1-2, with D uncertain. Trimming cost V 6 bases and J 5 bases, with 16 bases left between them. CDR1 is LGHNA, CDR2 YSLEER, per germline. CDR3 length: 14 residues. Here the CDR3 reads CASRLRIGDYGYTF. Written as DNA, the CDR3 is TGCGCCAGCAGGTTGCGGATCGGCGATTATGGCTACACCTTC.

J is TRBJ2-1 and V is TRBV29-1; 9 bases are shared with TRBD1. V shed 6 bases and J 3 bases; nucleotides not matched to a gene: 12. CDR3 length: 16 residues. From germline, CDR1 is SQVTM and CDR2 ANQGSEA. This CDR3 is CSVRGSGTGNYNEQFF. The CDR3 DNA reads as TGCAGCGTGAGGGGATCCGGGACAGGGAACTACAATGAGCAGTTCTTC.

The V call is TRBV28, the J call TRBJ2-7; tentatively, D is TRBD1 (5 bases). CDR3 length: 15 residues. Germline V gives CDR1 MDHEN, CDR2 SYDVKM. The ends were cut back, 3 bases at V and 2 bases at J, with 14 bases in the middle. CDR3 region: CASSFLRAGAYEQYF. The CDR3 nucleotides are TGTGCCAGCAGTTTTCTCAGGGCTGGGGCCTACGAGCAGTACTTC.

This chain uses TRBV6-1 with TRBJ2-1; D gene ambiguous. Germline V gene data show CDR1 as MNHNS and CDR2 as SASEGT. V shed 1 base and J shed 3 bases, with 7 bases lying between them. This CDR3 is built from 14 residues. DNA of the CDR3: TGTGCCAGCAGTGAAGTACTCAGCTACAATGAGCAGTTCTTC. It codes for CASSEVLSYNEQFF.

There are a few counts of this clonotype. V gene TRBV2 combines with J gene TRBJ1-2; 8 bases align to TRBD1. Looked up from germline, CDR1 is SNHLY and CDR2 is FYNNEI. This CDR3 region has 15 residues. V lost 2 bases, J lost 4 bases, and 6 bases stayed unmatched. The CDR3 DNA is TGTGCCAGCAGTGAACAGACAGGGGCTTCCTATGGCTACACCTTC. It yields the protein CASSEQTGASYGYTF.

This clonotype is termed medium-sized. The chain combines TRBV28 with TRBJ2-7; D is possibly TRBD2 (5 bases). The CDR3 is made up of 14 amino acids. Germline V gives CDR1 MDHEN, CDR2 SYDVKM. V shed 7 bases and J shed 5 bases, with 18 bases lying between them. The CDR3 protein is CASTPSGLAHEQYF. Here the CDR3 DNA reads TGTGCCAGCACCCCCTCCGGGTTAGCGCACGAGCAGTACTTC.

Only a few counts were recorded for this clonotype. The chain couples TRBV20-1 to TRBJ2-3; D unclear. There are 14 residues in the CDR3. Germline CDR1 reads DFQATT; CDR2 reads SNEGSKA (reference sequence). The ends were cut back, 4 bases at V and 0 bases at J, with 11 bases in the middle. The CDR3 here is CSATPGTSTDTQYF. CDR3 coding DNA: TGCAGTGCTACCCCCGGTACTAGCACAGATACGCAGTATTTT.

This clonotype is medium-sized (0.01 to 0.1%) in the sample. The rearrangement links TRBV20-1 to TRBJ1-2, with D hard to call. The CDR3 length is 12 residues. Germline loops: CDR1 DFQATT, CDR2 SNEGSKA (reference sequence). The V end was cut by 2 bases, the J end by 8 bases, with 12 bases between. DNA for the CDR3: TGCAGTGCTAGACACGGGTTGGACGGCTACACCTTC. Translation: CSARHGLDGYTF.

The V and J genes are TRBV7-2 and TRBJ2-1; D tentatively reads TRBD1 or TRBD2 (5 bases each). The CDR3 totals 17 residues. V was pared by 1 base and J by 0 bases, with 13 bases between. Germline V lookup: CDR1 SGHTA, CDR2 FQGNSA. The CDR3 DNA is TGTGCCAGCAGCTTAGTCCGGGGCTACCCCTCCTACAATGAGCAGTTCTTC. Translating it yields CASSLVRGYPSYNEQFF.

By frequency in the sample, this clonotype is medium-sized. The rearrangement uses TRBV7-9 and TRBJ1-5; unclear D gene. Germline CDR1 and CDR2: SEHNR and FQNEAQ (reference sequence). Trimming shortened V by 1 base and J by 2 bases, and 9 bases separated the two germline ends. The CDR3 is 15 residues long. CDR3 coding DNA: TGTGCCAGCAGCTTAGATCGCTTGGGCAATCAGCCCCAGCATTTT. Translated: CASSLDRLGNQPQHF.

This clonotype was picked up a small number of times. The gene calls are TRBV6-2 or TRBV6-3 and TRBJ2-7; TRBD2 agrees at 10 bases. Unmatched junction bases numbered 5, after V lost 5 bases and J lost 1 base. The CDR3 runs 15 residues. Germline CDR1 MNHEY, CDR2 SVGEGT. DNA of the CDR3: TGTGCCAGCAGTCCCCGGACTAGCGGATCCTACGAGCAGTACTTC. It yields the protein CASSPRTSGSYEQYF.

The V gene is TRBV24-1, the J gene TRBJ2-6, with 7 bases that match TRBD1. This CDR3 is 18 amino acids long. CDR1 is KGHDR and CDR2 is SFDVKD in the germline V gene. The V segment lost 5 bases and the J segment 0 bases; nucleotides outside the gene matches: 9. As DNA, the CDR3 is TGTGCCACCAGTGGCCCCGAGGACAGGCACTCTGGGGCCAACGTCCTGACTTTC. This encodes CATSGPEDRHSGANVLTF.

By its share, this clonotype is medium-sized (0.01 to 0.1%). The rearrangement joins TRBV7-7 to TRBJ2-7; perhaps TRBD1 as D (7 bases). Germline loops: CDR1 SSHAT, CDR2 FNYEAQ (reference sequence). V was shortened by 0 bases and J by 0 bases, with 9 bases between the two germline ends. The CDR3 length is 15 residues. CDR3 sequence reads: CASSLAEGASYEQYF. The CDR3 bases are TGTGCCAGCAGCTTAGCGGAGGGGGCCTCCTACGAGCAGTACTTC.

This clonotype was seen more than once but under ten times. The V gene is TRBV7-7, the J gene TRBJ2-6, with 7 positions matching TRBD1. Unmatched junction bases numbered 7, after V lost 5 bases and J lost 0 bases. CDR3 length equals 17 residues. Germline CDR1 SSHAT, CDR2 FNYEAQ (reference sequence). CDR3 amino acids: CASSATGALSGANVLTF. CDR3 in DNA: TGTGCCAGCAGCGCTACAGGGGCCCTCTCTGGGGCCAACGTCCTGACTTTC.

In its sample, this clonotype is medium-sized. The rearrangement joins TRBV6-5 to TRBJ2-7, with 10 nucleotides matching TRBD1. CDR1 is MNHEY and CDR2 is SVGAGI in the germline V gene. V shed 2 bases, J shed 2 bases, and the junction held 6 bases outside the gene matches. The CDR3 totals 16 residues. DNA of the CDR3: TGTGCCAGCAGTTACGCTACCGGGACAGGGGCCTACGAGCAGTACTTC. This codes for CASSYATGTGAYEQYF.

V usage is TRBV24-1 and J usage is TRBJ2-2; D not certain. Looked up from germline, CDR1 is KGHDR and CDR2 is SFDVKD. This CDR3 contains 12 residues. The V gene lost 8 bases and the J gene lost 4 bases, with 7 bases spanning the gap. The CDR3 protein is CATKSATGELFF. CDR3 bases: TGTGCCACCAAGTCGGCCACCGGGGAGCTGTTTTTT.

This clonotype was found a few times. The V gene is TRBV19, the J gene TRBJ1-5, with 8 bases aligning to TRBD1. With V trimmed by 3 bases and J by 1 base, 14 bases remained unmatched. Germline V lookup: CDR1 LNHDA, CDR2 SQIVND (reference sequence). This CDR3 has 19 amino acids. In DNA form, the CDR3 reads TGTGCCAGTAGTATGTACCGTGGACAGGGCATGGGGAGCAATCAGCCCCAGCATTTT. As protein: CASSMYRGQGMGSNQPQHF.

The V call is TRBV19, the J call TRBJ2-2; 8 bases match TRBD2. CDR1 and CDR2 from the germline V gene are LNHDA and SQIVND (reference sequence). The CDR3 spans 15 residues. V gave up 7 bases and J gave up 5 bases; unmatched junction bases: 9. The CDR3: CASTGGRSSTGELFF. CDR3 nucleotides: TGTGCCAGTACGGGGGGGCGCTCGTCGACCGGGGAGCTGTTTTTT.

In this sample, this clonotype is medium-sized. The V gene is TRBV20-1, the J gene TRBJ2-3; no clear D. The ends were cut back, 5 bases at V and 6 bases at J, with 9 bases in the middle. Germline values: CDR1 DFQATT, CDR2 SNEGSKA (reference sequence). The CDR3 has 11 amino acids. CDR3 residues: CSALRSDTQYF. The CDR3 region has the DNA TGCAGTGCTCTGAGATCTGATACGCAGTATTTT.

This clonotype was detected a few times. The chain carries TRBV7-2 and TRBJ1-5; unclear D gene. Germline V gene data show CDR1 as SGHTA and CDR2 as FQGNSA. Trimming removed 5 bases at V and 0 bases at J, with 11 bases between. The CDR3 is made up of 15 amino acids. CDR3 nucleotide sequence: TGTGCCAGCAGCCCTTACAGTTATAGCAATCAGCCCCAGCATTTT. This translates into CASSPYSYSNQPQHF.

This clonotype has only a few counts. CDR3 protein: CASSGGRVAHTQYF. The DNA for the CDR3 is TGTGCCAGCAGTGGAGGAAGGGTAGCTCATACGCAGTATTTT. The chain carries TRBV27 and TRBJ2-3; weak D call: TRBD2 (5 bases). Trimming pared 5 bases from V and 7 bases from J, leaving 16 bases between. The CDR3 contains 14 residues. Germline CDR1 and CDR2: MNHEY and SMNVEV (reference sequence).

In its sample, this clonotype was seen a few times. CDR3 in amino acids: CASSLDGGPRITQYF. In DNA, the CDR3 is TGTGCCAGCAGCTTAGATGGGGGCCCGCGTATTACCCAGTACTTC. The V call is TRBV11-3, the J call TRBJ2-5, with TRBD1 as a possible D gene (6 bases). Trimming cost V 0 bases and J 8 bases, with 16 bases left between them. This CDR3 contains 15 residues. Germline CDR1 and CDR2: SGHNT and YENEEA.

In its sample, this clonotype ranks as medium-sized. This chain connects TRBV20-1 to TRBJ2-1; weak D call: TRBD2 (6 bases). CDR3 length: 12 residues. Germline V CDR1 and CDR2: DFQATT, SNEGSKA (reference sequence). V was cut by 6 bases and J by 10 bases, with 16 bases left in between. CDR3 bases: TGCAGTGCCGCCTCGGGGGTAAAGGAGCAGTTCTTC. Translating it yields CSAASGVKEQFF.

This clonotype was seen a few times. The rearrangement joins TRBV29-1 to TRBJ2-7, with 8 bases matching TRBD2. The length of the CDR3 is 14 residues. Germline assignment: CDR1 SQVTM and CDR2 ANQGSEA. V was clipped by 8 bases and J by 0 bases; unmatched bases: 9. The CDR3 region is CSPRGGSTSYEQYF. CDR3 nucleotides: TGCAGCCCCCGGGGGGGGTCTACCTCCTACGAGCAGTACTTC.

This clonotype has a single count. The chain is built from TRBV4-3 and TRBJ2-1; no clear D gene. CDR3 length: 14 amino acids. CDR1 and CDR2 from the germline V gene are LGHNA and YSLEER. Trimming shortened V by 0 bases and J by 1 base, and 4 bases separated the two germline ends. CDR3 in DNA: TGCGCCAGCAGCCAAGAATTTTCCTACAATGAGCAGTTCTTC. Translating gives CASSQEFSYNEQFF.

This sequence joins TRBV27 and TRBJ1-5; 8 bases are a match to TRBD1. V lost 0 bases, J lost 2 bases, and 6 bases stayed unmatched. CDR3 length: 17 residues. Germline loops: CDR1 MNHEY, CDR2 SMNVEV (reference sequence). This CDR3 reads CASSLSGTTGGNQPQHF. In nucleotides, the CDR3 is TGTGCCAGCAGTTTATCGGGCACGACAGGGGGCAATCAGCCCCAGCATTTT.

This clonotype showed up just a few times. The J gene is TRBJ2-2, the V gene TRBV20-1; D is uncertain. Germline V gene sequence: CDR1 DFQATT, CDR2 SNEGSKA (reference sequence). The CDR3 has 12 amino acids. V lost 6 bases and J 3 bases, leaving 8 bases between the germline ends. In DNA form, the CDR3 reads TGCAGTGCGCCTAAGGACACCGGGGAGCTGTTTTTT. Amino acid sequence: CSAPKDTGELFF.

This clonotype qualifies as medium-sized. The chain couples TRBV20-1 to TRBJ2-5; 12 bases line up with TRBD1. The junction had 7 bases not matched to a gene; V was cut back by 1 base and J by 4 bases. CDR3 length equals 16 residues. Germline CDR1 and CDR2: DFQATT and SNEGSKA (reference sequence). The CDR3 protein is CSARAPGTGGGETQYF. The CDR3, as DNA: TGCAGTGCTAGAGCCCCAGGGACAGGGGGCGGAGAGACCCAGTACTTC.

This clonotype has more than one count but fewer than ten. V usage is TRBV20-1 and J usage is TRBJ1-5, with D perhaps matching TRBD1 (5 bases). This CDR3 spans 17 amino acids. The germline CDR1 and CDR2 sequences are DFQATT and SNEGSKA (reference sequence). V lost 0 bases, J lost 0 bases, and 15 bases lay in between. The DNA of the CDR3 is TGCAGTGCTAGAGATCCCCCCCCCGGGGGTAGCAATCAGCCCCAGCATTTT. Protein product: CSARDPPPGGSNQPQHF.

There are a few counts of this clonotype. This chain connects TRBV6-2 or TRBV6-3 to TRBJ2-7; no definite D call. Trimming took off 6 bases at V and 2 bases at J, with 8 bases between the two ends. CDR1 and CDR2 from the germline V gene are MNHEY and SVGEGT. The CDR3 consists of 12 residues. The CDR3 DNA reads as TGTGCCAGCAGGTTCGATGCCTACGAGCAGTACTTC. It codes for CASRFDAYEQYF.